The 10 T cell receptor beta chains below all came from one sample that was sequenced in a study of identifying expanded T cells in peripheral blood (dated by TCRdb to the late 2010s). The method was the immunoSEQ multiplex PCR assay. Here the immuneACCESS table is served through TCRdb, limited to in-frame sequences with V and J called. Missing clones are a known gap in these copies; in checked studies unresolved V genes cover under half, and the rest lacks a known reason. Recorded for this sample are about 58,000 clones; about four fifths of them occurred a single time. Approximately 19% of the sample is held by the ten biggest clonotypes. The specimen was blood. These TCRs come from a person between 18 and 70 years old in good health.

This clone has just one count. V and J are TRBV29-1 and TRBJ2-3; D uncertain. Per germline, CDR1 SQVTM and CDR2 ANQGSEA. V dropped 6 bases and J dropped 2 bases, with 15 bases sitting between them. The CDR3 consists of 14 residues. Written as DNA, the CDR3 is TGCAGCGTACAGCCCGCCACAACCACAGATACGCAGTATTTT. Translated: CSVQPATTTDTQYF.

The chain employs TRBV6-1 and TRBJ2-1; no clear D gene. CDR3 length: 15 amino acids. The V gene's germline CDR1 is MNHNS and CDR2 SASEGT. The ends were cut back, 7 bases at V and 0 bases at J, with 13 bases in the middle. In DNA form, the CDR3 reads TGTGCCAGCAAAGAAGGGTTGAGCTCCTACAATGAGCAGTTCTTC. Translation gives CASKEGLSSYNEQFF.

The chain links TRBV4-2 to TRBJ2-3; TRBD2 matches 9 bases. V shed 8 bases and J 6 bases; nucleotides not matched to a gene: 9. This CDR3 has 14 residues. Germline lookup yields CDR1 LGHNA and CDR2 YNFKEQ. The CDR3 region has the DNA TGTGCCAGCGCGGGGGGGACCCCCGGCGATACGCAGTATTTT. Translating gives CASAGGTPGDTQYF.

The CDR3 here is CASSHYGQGNSPLHF. The DNA of the CDR3 is TGTGCCAGCAGTCATTACGGACAGGGGAATTCACCCCTCCACTTT. The chain uses TRBV5-8 and TRBJ1-6; 9 bases fit TRBD1. Germline values: CDR1 SGHTS, CDR2 YDEGEE. The CDR3 contains 15 residues. With V trimmed by 5 bases and J by 7 bases, 7 bases remained unmatched.

The CDR3 DNA reads TGTGCCAGCAGCTTAAGCCAGGGAAGCGTCTACACCTTC. Translated: CASSLSQGSVYTF. The rearrangement uses TRBV7-3 and TRBJ1-2; TRBD1 is a possible D gene (5 bases). The V end was cut by 1 base, the J end by 10 bases, with 13 bases between. There are 13 residues in the CDR3. From germline, CDR1 is SGHTA and CDR2 FQGTGA. Filled out from reference TRBV7-3 and TRBJ1-2, the complete variable domain reads GAGVSQTPSNKVTEKGKYVELRCDPISGHTALYWYRQSLGQGPEFLIYFQGTGAADDSGLPNDRFFAVRPEGSVSTLKIQRTERGDSAVYLCASSLSQGSVYTFGSGTRLTVV.

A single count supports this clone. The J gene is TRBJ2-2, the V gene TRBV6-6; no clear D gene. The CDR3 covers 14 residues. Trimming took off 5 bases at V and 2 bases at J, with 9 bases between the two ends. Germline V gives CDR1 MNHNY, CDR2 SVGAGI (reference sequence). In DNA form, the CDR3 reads TGTGCCAGCAGTCTTTTACACAACACCGGGGAGCTGTTTTTT. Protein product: CASSLLHNTGELFF.

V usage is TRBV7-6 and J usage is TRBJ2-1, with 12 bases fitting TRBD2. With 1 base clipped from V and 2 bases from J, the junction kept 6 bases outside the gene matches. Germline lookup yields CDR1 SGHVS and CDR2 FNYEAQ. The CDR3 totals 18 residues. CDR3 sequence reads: CASSLGTSGVGPYNEQFF. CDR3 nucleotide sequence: TGTGCCAGCAGCTTAGGGACTAGCGGGGTAGGGCCCTACAATGAGCAGTTCTTC.

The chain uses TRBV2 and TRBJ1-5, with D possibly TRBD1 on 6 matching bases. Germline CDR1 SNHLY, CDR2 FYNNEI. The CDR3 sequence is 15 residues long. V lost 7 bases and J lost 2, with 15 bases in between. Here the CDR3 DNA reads TGTGCCAGCACAGGGGCAGGGAACGGCAATCAGCCCCAGCATTTT. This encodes CASTGAGNGNQPQHF.

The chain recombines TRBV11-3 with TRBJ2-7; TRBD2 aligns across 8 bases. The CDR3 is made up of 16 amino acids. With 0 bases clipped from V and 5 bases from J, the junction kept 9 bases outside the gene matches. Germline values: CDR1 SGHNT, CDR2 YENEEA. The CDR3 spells CASSLDGREGRDEQYF. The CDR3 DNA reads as TGTGCCAGCAGCTTAGACGGTCGGGAGGGCCGGGACGAGCAGTACTTC. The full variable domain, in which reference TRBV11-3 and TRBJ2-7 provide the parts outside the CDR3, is EAGVVQSPRYKIIEKKQPVAFWCNPISGHNTLYWYLQNLGQGPELLIRYENEEAVDDSQLPKDRFSAERLKGVDSTLKIQPAELGDSAVYLCASSLDGREGRDEQYFGPGTRLTVT.

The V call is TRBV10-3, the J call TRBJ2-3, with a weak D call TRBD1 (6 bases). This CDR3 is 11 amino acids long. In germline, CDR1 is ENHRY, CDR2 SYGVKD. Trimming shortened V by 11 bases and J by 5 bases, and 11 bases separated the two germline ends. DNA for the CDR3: TGTGCCTCATCCAGGGGAGATACGCAGTATTTT. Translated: CASSRGDTQYF.